A single sample is the source of the 11 T cell receptor beta chains below, sequenced in a study of T cell responses to AZD1222 COVID-19 vaccine. Measured with immunoSEQ multiplex PCR; TCRdb has only the in-frame clones, and not every one. Here the sample spans about 150,000 clones, around 85% being singletons. The material was peripheral blood, obtained on day 0 of AZD1222 vaccination. The origin of the receptors is an adult in good health.

This sequence joins TRBV13 and TRBJ2-3; 9 nucleotides line up with TRBD2. Trimming took 2 bases from V and 0 from J; bases not matched to a gene: 18. Germline CDR1 is PRHDT and CDR2 is FYEKMQ (reference sequence). The CDR3 has 21 residues. Here the CDR3 reads CASSLTSILGASGTSTDTQYF. CDR3 nucleotides: TGTGCCAGCAGCTTAACTTCAATCCTCGGGGCTAGCGGGACTAGCACAGATACGCAGTATTTT.

This chain links TRBV30 with TRBJ1-2; TRBD1 is a possible D gene (5 bases). The CDR3 consists of 14 residues. V was pared by 0 bases and J by 4 bases, with 12 bases between. CDR1 and CDR2 (germline): GTSNPN, SVGIG (reference sequence). CDR3 nucleotide sequence: TGTGCCTGGAGTGTACCGGGGGAATTCTATGGCTACACCTTC. Translated, it gives CAWSVPGEFYGYTF.

Written as DNA, the CDR3 is TGTGCCAGCAGCGCGGGGGCCCTGTACCAAGAGACCCAGTACTTC. It encodes CASSAGALYQETQYF. The chain has TRBV9 and TRBJ2-5; D is tentatively TRBD1 or TRBD2 (6 bases each). This CDR3 spans 15 amino acids. Germline lookup yields CDR1 SGDLS and CDR2 YYNGEE. V was trimmed by 3 bases and J by 0 bases, leaving 12 bases between them. Full variable domain (remainder filled in from reference TRBV9 and TRBJ2-5): DSGVTQTPKHLITATGQRVTLRCSPRSGDLSVYWYQQSLDQGLQFLIQYYNGEERAKGNILERFSAQQFPDLHSELNLSSLELGDSALYFCASSAGALYQETQYFGPGTRLLVL.

The V and J genes are TRBV12-5 and TRBJ2-1; possibly TRBD1 or TRBD2 for D (5 bases each). Trimming removed 5 bases from V and 0 bases from J, with 14 bases in between. The CDR3 extends over 16 amino acids. Germline lookup yields CDR1 LGHNT and CDR2 FRNRAP. As DNA, the CDR3 is TGTGCTAGTGGTATCCGGGACGGCAGCTCCTACAATGAGCAGTTCTTC. It codes for CASGIRDGSSYNEQFF.

The V call is TRBV4-2, the J call TRBJ1-1, with D perhaps TRBD1 (5 bases). The germline V gene has CDR1 LGHNA and CDR2 YNFKEQ. V lost 2 bases and J lost 4, with 11 bases in between. The CDR3 is 14 residues long. The CDR3 protein is CASSQPDSLTEAFF. In DNA form, the CDR3 reads TGTGCCAGCAGCCAACCCGACAGCCTCACTGAAGCTTTCTTT.

The rearrangement links TRBV19 to TRBJ2-1, with D unresolved. The CDR3 contains 11 residues. Trimming stripped 5 bases from V and 8 bases from J, with 7 bases between. Per germline, CDR1 LNHDA and CDR2 SQIVND (reference sequence). In DNA form, the CDR3 reads TGTGCCAGTAGTTATGGGGATGAGCAGTTCTTC. It yields the protein CASSYGDEQFF.

The V and J genes are TRBV2 and TRBJ2-3, with D perhaps TRBD2 (6 bases). The CDR3 has 15 residues. Germline CDR1 reads SNHLY; CDR2 reads FYNNEI. V gave up 7 bases and J gave up 0 bases, with 14 bases separating them. The CDR3 is CASKGVSGSTDTQYF. Written as DNA, the CDR3 is TGTGCCAGCAAAGGGGTTAGCGGAAGCACAGATACGCAGTATTTT.

The chain uses TRBV7-8 and TRBJ1-2; a possible D gene is TRBD1 (5 bases). The CDR3 covers 14 residues. Germline loops: CDR1 SGHVS, CDR2 FQNEAQ. Trimming stripped 1 base from V and 8 bases from J, with 14 bases between. CDR3 sequence (DNA): TGTGCCAGCAGCTTAGGAAGACAGTACTTAGGCTACACCTTC. Its protein product is CASSLGRQYLGYTF.

This clone was observed a single time. V usage is TRBV19 and J usage is TRBJ2-7; the D is unclear. Germline CDR1 and CDR2: LNHDA and SQIVND (reference sequence). The CDR3 has 13 residues. V lost 6 bases to trimming and J lost 0 bases, with 9 bases between them. In DNA form, the CDR3 reads TGTGCCAGTAGGGCGGTCCTCTCCTACGAGCAGTACTTC. Protein sequence: CASRAVLSYEQYF.

V is TRBV24-1 and J is TRBJ2-2; 7 nucleotides align to TRBD1. There are 14 residues in the CDR3. The germline CDR1 and CDR2 sequences are KGHDR and SFDVKD. V shed 6 bases, J shed 1 base, and the junction held 1 base outside the gene matches. The CDR3 DNA follows: TGTGCCACCAGTAGACAGGGGAACACCGGGGAGCTGTTTTTT. Translating gives CATSRQGNTGELFF.

A single count supports this clone. The rearrangement links TRBV3-1 (or the pseudogene TRBV3-2) to TRBJ2-3; TRBD2 matches at 9 bases. From germline, CDR1 is LGHDT and CDR2 YNNKEL (reference sequence). The CDR3 totals 15 residues. Trimming at V came to 4 bases and at J to 2 bases, leaving 4 bases not matched to a gene. CDR3 amino acids: CASSPLAGSTDTQYF. DNA for the CDR3: TGTGCCAGCAGCCCCCTAGCGGGGTCCACAGATACGCAGTATTTT.